This T cell receptor beta chain derives from a study of T cell repertoires in cytomegalovirus infection. Across the whole study: Through public TCR beta signatures, both CMV infection and matching HLA type were indicated.

To note about this clonotype: Its antigen is not identified.

General study findings and limits: Identification of carriers of CMV plus the relevant HLA was achieved through cumulative public TCR beta family frequency. HLA-C-restricted, CMV-specific TCR beta clonotypes were dominant ex vivo.

Trimming took 6 bases from V and 2 from J; bases not matched to a gene: 12. Per germline, CDR1 SNHLY and CDR2 FYNNEI. The CDR3 consists of 18 residues. MiXCR, applied by TCRdb to the reads, yields one record per CDR3 protein. The data hold 250,000 or so distinct CDR3 sequences, with over 15% observed a single time. This chain uses TRBV2 with TRBJ2-3; 12 bases align to TRBD1. This receptor was identified in a human donor in good health (CMV status not recorded). Some clones in this sample may be carry-over from other donors' samples. Input material: CD8+ T cells from PBMCs. CDR3 bases: TGTGCCAGCAGAGGCCGGGACAGGGGGCGCGGGCACACAGATACGCAGTATTTT. It specifies CASRGRDRGRGHTDTQYF.